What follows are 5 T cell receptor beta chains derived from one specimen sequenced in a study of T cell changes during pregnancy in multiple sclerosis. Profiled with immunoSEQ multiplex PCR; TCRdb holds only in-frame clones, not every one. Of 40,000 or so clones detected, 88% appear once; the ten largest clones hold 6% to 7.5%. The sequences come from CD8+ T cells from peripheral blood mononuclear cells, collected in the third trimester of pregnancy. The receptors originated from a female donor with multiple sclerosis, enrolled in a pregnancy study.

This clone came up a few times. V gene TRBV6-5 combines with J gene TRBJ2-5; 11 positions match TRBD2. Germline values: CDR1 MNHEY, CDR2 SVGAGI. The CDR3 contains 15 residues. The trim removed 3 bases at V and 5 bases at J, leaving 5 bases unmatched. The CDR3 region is CASSYGSGGGETQYF. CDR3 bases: TGTGCCAGCAGTTATGGTAGCGGGGGGGGTGAGACCCAGTACTTC.

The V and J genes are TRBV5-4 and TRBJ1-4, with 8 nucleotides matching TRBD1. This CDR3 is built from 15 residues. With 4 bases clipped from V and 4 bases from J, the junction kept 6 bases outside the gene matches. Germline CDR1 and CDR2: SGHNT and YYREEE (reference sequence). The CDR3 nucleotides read TGTGCCAGCAGCGCAATCGACAGGGGTAATGAAAAACTGTTTTTT. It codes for CASSAIDRGNEKLFF.

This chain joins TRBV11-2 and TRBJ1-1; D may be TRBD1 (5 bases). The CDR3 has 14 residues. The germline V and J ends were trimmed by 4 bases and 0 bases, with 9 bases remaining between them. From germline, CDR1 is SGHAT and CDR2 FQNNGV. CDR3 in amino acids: CASSYRQLNTEAFF. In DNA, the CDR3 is TGTGCCAGCAGCTACAGACAGCTGAACACTGAAGCTTTCTTT. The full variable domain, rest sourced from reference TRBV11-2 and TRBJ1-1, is EAGVAQSPRYKIIEKRQSVAFWCNPISGHATLYWYQQILGQGPKLLIQFQNNGVVDDSQLPKDRFSAERLKGVDSTLKIQPAKLEDSAVYLCASSYRQLNTEAFFGQGTRLTVV.

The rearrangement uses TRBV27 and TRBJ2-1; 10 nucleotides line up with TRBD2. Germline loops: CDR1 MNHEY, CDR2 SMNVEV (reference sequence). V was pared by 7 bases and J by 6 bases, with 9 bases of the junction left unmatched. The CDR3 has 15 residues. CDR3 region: CASTGAGGRGNEQFF. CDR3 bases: TGTGCCAGCACAGGAGCGGGGGGGCGTGGCAATGAGCAGTTCTTC.

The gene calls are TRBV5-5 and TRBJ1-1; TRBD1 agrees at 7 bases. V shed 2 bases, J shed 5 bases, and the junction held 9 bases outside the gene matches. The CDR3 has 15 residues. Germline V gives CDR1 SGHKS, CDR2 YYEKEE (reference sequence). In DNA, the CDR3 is TGTGCCAGCAGCTTAGGTCTTCGACAGGGTACTGAAGCTTTCTTT. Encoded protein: CASSLGLRQGTEAFF.